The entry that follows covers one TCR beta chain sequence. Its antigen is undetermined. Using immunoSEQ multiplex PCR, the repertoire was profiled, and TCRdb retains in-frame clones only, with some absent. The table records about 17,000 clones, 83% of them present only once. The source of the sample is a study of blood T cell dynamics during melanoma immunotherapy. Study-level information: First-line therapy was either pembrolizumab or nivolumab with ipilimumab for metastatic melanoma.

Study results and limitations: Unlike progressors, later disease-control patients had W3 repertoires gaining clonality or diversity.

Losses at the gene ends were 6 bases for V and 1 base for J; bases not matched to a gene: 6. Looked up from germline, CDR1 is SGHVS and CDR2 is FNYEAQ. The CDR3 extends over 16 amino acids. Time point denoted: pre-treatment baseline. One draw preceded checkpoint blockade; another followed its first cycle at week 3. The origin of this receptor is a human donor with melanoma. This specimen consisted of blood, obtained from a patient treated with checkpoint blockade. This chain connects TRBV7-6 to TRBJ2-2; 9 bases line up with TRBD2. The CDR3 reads CASSGSGRRNTGELFF. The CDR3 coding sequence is TGTGCCAGCAGTGGTAGCGGGAGAAGGAACACCGGGGAGCTGTTTTTT. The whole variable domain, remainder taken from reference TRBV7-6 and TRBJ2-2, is GAGVSQSPRYKVTKRGQDVALRCDPISGHVSLYWYRQALGQGPEFLTYFNYEAQQDKSGLPNDRFSAERPEGSISTLTIQRTEQRDSAMYRCASSGSGRRNTGELFFGEGSRLTVL.